This T cell receptor (beta chain) is from a study of blood T cell repertoires in COVID-19. J gave up 10 bases and V 2 bases, and 4 bases lay outside the gene matches. CDR1 is ENHRY and CDR2 is SYGVKD in the germline V gene. The CDR3 sequence is 14 residues long. Sequenced by immunoSEQ multiplex PCR; TCRdb stores in-frame clones only, minus some. The sample records under 250,000 clones, around 86% being singletons. The chain has TRBV10-3 and TRBJ1-6; 8 bases are a match to TRBD1. Sequenced sample: peripheral blood. The clonotype was recovered from a woman of 80 years or more with COVID-19, enrolled during active disease. The CDR3 sequence: CAISEDRGRSPLHF. CDR3 coding DNA: TGTGCCATCAGTGAGGACAGGGGTAGATCACCCCTCCACTTT.